This T cell receptor (beta chain) was recovered during a study of identical twins. Study findings and constraints: Cross-sectional statistical analysis was relied on for the conclusions, without the same donors being followed. The abundant beta clonotypes from cord blood had fewer insertions, and memory repertoires had none of this.

This clonotype was seen ten or more times. Antigen: not known. CDR1 is KGHDR and CDR2 is SFDVKD in the germline V gene. The CDR3 runs 18 residues. Losses at the gene ends were 5 bases for V and 3 bases for J; bases not matched to a gene: 10. A universal primer site was incorporated via template switching, and the cDNA contained unique molecular identifiers. TCRdb re-derived calls from the 5' RACE reads in MiXCR, one entry per CDR3 protein. The table lists 130,000 to 150,000 distinct CDR3 sequences, around 3.5% of them singletons. Every sampled donor was Caucasian and healthy. Sequenced: memory T cells sorted from blood. The clonotype comes from a young man in good health. The V gene is TRBV24-1, the J gene TRBJ2-1, with TRBD2 matching 12 bases. The CDR3 bases are TGTGCCACCAGTGCTGCTAGCGGGAGGGCCAGTAACTACAATGAGCAGTTCTTC. This codes for CATSAASGRASNYNEQFF.